This T cell receptor beta chain was retrieved from a study of T cell repertoires in cytomegalovirus infection. Study background: Both CMV infection and a matching HLA type were indicated by public TCR beta signatures.

The length of the CDR3 is 14 residues. The trim removed 5 bases at V and 12 bases at J, leaving 14 bases unmatched. Germline V CDR1 and CDR2: SGDLS, YYNGEE. Each CDR3 protein gets one entry after TCRdb re-called the reads with MiXCR. Of approximately 750,000 distinct CDR3 sequences in the sample, 35% were seen once. This clonotype was recorded a few times. Its specificity is unknown. Overall study results and limits: Cumulative frequency (of public TCR beta family members) identified carriers of CMV plus the relevant HLA.

V usage is TRBV9 and J usage is TRBJ2-1, with TRBD1 matching 7 bases. The sequence was obtained from a human donor in good health (CMV status not recorded). Some clones in this sample may be carry-over from other donors' samples. What was sequenced was PBMCs. The DNA of the CDR3 is TGTGCCAGCAGTGCTAACTCCGACAGGGCCTGGCAGTTCTTC. It is translated as CASSANSDRAWQFF. Variable domain in full (rest from reference TRBV9 and TRBJ2-1): DSGVTQTPKHLITATGQRVTLRCSPRSGDLSVYWYQQSLDQGLQFLIQYYNGEERAKGNILERFSAQQFPDLHSELNLSSLELGDSALYFCASSANSDRAWQFFGPGTRLTVL.